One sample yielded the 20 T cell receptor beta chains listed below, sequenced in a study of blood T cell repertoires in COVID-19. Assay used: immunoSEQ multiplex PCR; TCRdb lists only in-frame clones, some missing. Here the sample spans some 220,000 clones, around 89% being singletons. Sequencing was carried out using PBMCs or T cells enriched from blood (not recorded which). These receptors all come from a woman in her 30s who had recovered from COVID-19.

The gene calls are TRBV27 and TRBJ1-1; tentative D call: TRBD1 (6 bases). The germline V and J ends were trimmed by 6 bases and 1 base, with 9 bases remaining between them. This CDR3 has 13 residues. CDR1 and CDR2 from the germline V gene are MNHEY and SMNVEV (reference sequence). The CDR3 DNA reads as TGTGCCAGCAGATTACAGGGGAACACTGAAGCTTTCTTT. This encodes CASRLQGNTEAFF.

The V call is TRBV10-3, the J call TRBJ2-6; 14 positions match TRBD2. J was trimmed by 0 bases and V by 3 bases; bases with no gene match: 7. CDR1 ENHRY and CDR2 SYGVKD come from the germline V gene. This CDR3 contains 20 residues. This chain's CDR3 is CAISDPGTSGGISGANVLTF. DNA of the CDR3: TGTGCCATCAGTGACCCCGGGACTAGCGGGGGTATCTCTGGGGCCAACGTCCTGACTTTC.

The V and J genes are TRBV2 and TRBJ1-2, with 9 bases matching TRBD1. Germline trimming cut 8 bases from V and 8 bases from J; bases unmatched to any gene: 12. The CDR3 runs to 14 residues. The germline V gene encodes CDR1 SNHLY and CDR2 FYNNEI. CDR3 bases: TGTGCCAGCGGGGAGGGACAGGGAATAAGAGGCTACACCTTC. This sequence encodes CASGEGQGIRGYTF.

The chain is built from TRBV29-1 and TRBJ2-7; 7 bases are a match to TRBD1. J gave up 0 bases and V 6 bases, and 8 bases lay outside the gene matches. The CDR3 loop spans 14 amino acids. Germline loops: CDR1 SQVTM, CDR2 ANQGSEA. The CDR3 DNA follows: TGCAGCGTGAAAGTCCGGGACAGCTCCTACGAGCAGTACTTC. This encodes CSVKVRDSSYEQYF.

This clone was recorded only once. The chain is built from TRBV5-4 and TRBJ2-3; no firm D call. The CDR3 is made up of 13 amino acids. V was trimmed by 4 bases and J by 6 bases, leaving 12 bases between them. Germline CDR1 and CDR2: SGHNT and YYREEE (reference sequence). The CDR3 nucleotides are TGTGCCAGCAGCCCGAGTCGGGTGGATACGCAGTATTTT. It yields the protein CASSPSRVDTQYF.

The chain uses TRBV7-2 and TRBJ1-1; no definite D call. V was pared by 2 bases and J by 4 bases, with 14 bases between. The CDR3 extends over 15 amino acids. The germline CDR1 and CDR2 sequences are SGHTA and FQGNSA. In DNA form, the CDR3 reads TGTGCCAGCAGCTTAAGTGACACTCCTATCACTGAAGCTTTCTTT. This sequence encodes CASSLSDTPITEAFF. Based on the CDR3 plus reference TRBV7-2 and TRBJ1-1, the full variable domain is GAGVSQSPSNKVTEKGKDVELRCDPISGHTALYWYRQSLGQGLEFLIYFQGNSAPDKSGLPSDRFSAERTGGSVSTLTIQRTQQEDSAVYLCASSLSDTPITEAFFGQGTRLTVV.

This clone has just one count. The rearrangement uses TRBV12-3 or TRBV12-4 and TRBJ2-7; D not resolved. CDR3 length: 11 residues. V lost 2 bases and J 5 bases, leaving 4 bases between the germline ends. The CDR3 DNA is TGTGCCAGCAGTTTAAGCGACGAGCAGTACTTC. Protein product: CASSLSDEQYF.

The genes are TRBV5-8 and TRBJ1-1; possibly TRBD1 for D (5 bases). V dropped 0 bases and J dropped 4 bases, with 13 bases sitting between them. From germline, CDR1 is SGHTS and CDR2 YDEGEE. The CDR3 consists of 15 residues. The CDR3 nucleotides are TGTGCCAGCAGCTTGGGAAAGGGGCAGGTCACTGAAGCTTTCTTT. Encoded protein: CASSLGKGQVTEAFF.

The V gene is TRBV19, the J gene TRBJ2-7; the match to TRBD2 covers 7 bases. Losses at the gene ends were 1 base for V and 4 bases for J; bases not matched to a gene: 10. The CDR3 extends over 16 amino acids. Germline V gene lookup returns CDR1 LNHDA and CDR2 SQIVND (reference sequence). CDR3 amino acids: CASSIGPGLQPYEQYF. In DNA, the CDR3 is TGTGCCAGTAGTATAGGGCCGGGACTACAACCTTACGAGCAGTACTTC.

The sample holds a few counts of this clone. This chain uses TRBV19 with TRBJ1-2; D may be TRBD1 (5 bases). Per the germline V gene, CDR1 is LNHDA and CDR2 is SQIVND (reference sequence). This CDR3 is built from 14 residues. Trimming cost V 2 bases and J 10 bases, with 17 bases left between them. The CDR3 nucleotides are TGTGCCAGTAGTATATCGCTCAGGGCGTCGGTCTACACCTTC. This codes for CASSISLRASVYTF.

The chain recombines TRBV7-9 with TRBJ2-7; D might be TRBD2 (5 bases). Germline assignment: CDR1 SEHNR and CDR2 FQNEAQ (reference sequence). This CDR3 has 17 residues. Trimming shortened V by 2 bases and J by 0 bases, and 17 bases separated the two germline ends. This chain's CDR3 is CASSLFPGELPSYEQYF. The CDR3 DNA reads TGTGCCAGCAGCTTATTCCCCGGGGAGTTACCCTCCTACGAGCAGTACTTC.

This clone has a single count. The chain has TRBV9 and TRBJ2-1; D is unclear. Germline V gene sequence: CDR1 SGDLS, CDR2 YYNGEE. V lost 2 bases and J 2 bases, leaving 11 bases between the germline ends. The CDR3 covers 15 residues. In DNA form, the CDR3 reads TGTGCCAGCAGCGTCTACAGCCAGGCCTACAATGAGCAGTTCTTC. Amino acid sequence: CASSVYSQAYNEQFF. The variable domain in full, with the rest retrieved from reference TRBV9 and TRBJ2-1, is DSGVTQTPKHLITATGQRVTLRCSPRSGDLSVYWYQQSLDQGLQFLIQYYNGEERAKGNILERFSAQQFPDLHSELNLSSLELGDSALYFCASSVYSQAYNEQFFGPGTRLTVL.

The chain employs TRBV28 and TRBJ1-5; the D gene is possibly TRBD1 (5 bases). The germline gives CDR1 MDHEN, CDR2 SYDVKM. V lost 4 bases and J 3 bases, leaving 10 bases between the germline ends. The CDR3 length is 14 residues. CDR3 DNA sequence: TGTGCCAGCAGTTCCGGACATTCCAATCAGCCCCAGCATTTT. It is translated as CASSSGHSNQPQHF.

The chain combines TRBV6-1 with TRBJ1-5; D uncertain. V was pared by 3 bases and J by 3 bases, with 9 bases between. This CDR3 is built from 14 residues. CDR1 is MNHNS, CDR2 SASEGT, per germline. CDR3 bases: TGTGCCAGCAGTGAGTTCCCCAACAATCAGCCCCAGCATTTT. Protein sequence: CASSEFPNNQPQHF.

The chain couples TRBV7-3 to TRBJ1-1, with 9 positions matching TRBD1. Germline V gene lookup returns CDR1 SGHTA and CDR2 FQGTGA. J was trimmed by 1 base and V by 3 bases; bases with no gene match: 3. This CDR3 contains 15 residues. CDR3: CASSLWGQGNTEAFF. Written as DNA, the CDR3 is TGTGCCAGCAGCTTGTGGGGACAGGGGAACACTGAAGCTTTCTTT.

CDR3 bases: TGTGCCAGCAGCTTAGGGGCCGGGACAGGGGAAGTTGGCTACACCTTC. It encodes CASSLGAGTGEVGYTF. The chain recombines TRBV11-2 with TRBJ1-2, with 10 bases lining up with TRBD1. The germline V gene has CDR1 SGHAT and CDR2 FQNNGV. CDR3 length: 16 residues. V gave up 1 base and J gave up 7 bases; unmatched junction bases: 9.

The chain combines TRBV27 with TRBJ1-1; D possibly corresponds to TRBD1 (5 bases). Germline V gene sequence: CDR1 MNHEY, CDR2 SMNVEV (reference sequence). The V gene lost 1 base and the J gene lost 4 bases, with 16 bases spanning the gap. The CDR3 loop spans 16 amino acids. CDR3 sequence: CASSLFQGYLGTEAFF. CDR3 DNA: TGTGCCAGCAGTTTATTTCAGGGCTATTTGGGCACTGAAGCTTTCTTT.

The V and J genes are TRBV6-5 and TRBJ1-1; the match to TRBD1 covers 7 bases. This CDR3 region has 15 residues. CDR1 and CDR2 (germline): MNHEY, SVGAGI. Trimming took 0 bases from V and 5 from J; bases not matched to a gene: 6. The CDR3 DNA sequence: TGTGCCAGCAGTTACTCCACAGGGGTAAATACTGAAGCTTTCTTT. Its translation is CASSYSTGVNTEAFF.

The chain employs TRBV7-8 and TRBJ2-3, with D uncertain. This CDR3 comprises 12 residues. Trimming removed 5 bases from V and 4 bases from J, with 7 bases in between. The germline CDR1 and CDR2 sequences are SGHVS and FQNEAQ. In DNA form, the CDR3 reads TGTGCCAGCAGCGTAGGAGCAGATACGCAGTATTTT. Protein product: CASSVGADTQYF.

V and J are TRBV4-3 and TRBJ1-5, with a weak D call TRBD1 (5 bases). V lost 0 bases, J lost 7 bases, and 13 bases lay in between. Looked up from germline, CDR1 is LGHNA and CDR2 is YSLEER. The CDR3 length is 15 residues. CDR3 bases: TGCGCCAGCAGCCAAGACCCCAGGGATCGGCAGCCCCAGCATTTT. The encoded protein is CASSQDPRDRQPQHF.